The rows below give T cell receptor beta chains drawn from one sample of a study of cytomegalovirus exposure and HLA in healthy donors. The method was immunoSEQ multiplex PCR; TCRdb's version includes in-frame clones alone and lacks a portion of them. The sample shows 200,000 to 250,000 clones, more than 60% of them seen only once. Sequences were obtained from PBMCs. The source of these receptors is a woman in her sixties in good health and CMV-seropositive. Each CDR3 is given with its conserved first and last residue. A D gene is named only where the DNA matches it firmly. Part of the rows lack a size; the others show once, few, many or a class for expanded clones.

size,J,D,V,DNA,CDR3
NA,TRBJ2-3,TRBD2,TRBV5-1,TGCGCCAGCAGCCCGGGCCTAGCGGTGACAGATACGCAGTATTTT,CASSPGLAVTDTQYF
NA,TRBJ1-1,NA,TRBV5-1,TGCGCCAGCAGCTTGGACACGGGAGCTATGAACACTGAAGCTTTCTTT,CASSLDTGAMNTEAFF
NA,TRBJ1-2,NA,TRBV19,TGTGCCAGTACCCCATTCGAGGCCAGGGCGTCGGGTGGCTACACCTTC,CASTPFEARASGGYTF
NA,TRBJ2-2,TRBD2,TRBV5-1,TGCGCCAGCAGCCCCGCGGGGGGGGGCGACGCCGGGGAGCTGTTTTTT,CASSPAGGGDAGELFF
NA,TRBJ1-4,NA,TRBV21-1,TGTGCCAGCAGCCCTCGGGGGACAGCTGATGAAAAACTGTTTTTT,CASSPRGTADEKLFF
NA,TRBJ1-1,NA,TRBV6-1,TGTGCCAGCAGTGGGGGAGGGGGTAGTAACACTGAAGCTTTCTTT,CASSGGGGSNTEAFF
few,TRBJ2-1,NA,TRBV18,TGTGCCAGCTCACGAGACAATGAGCAGTTCTTC,CASSRDNEQFF
NA,TRBJ2-1,NA,TRBV18,TGTGCCAGCTCACCGCAGGGCGCCGACTACAATGAGCAGTTCTTC,CASSPQGADYNEQFF
NA,TRBJ2-5,TRBD2,TRBV27,TGTGCCAGCAGTGTACTAGCGGGGGGGCCTGCGGGGACCCAGTACTTC,CASSVLAGGPAGTQYF
NA,TRBJ1-1,NA,TRBV2,TGTGCCAGCAGCTACAAGGCGGCGAACACTGAAGCTTTCTTT,CASSYKAANTEAFF
NA,TRBJ2-1,NA,TRBV5-1,TGCGCCAGCAGCGACGGGACAATGGGAGGGTACAATGAGCAGTTCTTC,CASSDGTMGGYNEQFF
once,TRBJ2-3,NA,TRBV4-3,TGCGCCAGCAGCCAAGAAATGGCCAGGGGACCAGATACGCAGTATTTT,CASSQEMARGPDTQYF
NA,TRBJ2-3,NA,TRBV11-2,TGTGCCAGCAGCTTCGGGACTAGCACAGATACGCAGTATTTT,CASSFGTSTDTQYF
NA,TRBJ1-1,NA,TRBV29-1,TGCAGCGTACCGGGACATCTGAGCACTGAAGCTTTCTTT,CSVPGHLSTEAFF
NA,TRBJ1-1,TRBD1,TRBV18,TGTGCCAGCTCCCCAGGGGGCGATGACACTGAAGCTTTCTTT,CASSPGGDDTEAFF
NA,TRBJ1-2,NA,TRBV10-3,TGTGCCATCAGACGGGACATCCTTTATGGCTACACCTTC,CAIRRDILYGYTF
NA,TRBJ1-4,TRBD1,TRBV19,TGTGCCAGTAGTCTTCAGGGGGCTGGTGGTGAAAAACTGTTTTTT,CASSLQGAGGEKLFF
few,TRBJ1-5,TRBD1,TRBV28,TGTGCCAGCACCTCAGGGGGACAGCCCCAGCATTTT,CASTSGGQPQHF
NA,TRBJ2-5,TRBD2,TRBV7-2,TGTGCCAGCAGCTTACGGCGGGGGACAGAGACCCAGTACTTC,CASSLRRGTETQYF